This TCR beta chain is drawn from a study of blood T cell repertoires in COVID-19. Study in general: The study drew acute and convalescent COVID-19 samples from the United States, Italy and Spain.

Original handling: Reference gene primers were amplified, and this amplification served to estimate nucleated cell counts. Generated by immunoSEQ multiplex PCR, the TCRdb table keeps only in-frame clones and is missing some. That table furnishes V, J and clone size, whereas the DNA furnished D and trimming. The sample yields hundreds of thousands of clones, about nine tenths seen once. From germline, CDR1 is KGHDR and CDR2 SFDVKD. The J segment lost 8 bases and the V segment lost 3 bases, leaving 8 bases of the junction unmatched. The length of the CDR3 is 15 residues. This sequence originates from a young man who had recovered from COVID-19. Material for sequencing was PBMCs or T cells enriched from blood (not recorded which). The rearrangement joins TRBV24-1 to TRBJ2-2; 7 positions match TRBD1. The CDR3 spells CATSDRDRALGELFF. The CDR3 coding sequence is TGTGCCACCAGTGATCGCGACAGGGCCCTGGGGGAGCTGTTTTTT.